The 17 T cell receptor beta chains below were found in one sample sequenced in a study of shared clonotypes between healthy human individuals (dated by TCRdb to 2018 to 2021). The protocol used for the library was the immunoSEQ multiplex PCR assay. Drawn from immuneACCESS, this table holds only the in-frame rearrangements with V and J called that TCRdb kept. Clones are partly lost; checked studies trace under half to an unresolved V gene and leave the rest unexplained. The sample records around 1.6 million clones, about 98% of which are singletons. The top ten hold 0.4% to 0.45% of the sample. Sequencing input: naive CD4+ T cells sorted from blood. In light of the paper, this sample's cell subset or site label describes: CD45RA+ positively selected. The receptors were gathered from a man aged 25 to 40 in good health.

This chain joins TRBV9 and TRBJ2-7; D tentatively fits TRBD1 or TRBD2 (6 bases each). CDR1 SGDLS and CDR2 YYNGEE come from the germline V gene. The CDR3 length is 15 residues. V lost 0 bases, J lost 7 bases, and 17 bases lay in between. The CDR3 DNA is TGTGCCAGCAGCGTAGGTCCGGACAGCGCGGGAGAGCAGTACTTC. As protein: CASSVGPDSAGEQYF.

The rearrangement uses TRBV28 and TRBJ2-3; TRBD2 aligns across 11 bases. The germline V gene encodes CDR1 MDHEN and CDR2 SYDVKM. This CDR3 spans 16 amino acids. V was pared by 5 bases and J by 0 bases, with 4 bases of the junction left unmatched. The CDR3 is CASSRGLAASTDTQYF. Here the CDR3 DNA reads TGTGCCAGCAGTCGGGGACTAGCGGCAAGCACAGATACGCAGTATTTT.

The rearrangement uses TRBV7-9 and TRBJ2-1; D gene unclear. The CDR3 consists of 16 residues. V was clipped by 6 bases and J by 1 base, with 16 bases between them. Per germline, CDR1 SEHNR and CDR2 FQNEAQ (reference sequence). This chain's CDR3 is CASSSTDVSSYNEQFF. The CDR3 DNA reads as TGTGCCAGCAGTTCTACGGACGTCAGTTCCTACAATGAGCAGTTCTTC.

The CDR3 region is CASSVGSRQSGEQYF. As DNA, the CDR3 is TGTGCCAGCAGCGTAGGCTCTCGCCAGTCGGGCGAGCAGTACTTC. The V and J genes are TRBV9 and TRBJ2-7, with unresolved D. The CDR3 contains 15 residues. Looked up from germline, CDR1 is SGDLS and CDR2 is YYNGEE. With 0 bases removed from V and 6 bases from J, the gap between germline ends came to 16 bases.

The chain uses TRBV2 and TRBJ2-2, with 11 bases identical to TRBD2. V was pared by 6 bases and J by 5 bases, with 5 bases of the junction left unmatched. The length of the CDR3 is 15 residues. Germline V gives CDR1 SNHLY, CDR2 FYNNEI. This chain's CDR3 is CASRRGTSGTGELFF. Here the CDR3 DNA reads TGTGCCAGCAGACGCGGGACTAGCGGTACCGGGGAGCTGTTTTTT.

On this clone: Other DNA sequences in this sample translate to the same CDR3. The chain links TRBV18 to TRBJ2-7; TRBD2 might be the D (6 bases). This CDR3 comprises 12 residues. With 3 bases removed from V and 5 bases from J, the gap between germline ends came to 8 bases. Germline lookup yields CDR1 KGHSH and CDR2 LQKENI. The DNA of the CDR3 is TGTGCCAGCTCACCTGGCGGGAACGAGCAGTACTTC. Translation gives CASSPGGNEQYF.

The genes are TRBV9 and TRBJ2-5, with D uncertain. This CDR3 contains 13 residues. V was clipped by 2 bases and J by 3 bases, with 8 bases between them. CDR1 is SGDLS, CDR2 YYNGEE, per germline. In DNA, the CDR3 is TGTGCCAGCAGCGTGCGAGGAAAAGAGACCCAGTACTTC. Translating it yields CASSVRGKETQYF.

Regarding this clone: Other nucleotide sequences in the sample specify the same CDR3. The genes are TRBV5-1 and TRBJ1-5, with D perhaps TRBD1 (5 bases). V dropped 2 bases and J dropped 4 bases, with 13 bases sitting between them. Germline V CDR1 and CDR2: SGHRS, YFSETQ. The CDR3 totals 15 residues. CDR3 in amino acids: CASSLGGAGNQPQHF. The CDR3 DNA sequence: TGCGCCAGCAGCTTAGGTGGGGCAGGGAATCAGCCCCAGCATTTT.

The chain is built from TRBV28 and TRBJ2-2; 11 positions agree with TRBD2. CDR1 is MDHEN and CDR2 is SYDVKM in the germline V gene. The CDR3 is made up of 14 amino acids. V shed 2 bases and J 7 bases; nucleotides not matched to a gene: 0. In DNA form, the CDR3 reads TGTGCCAGCAGTTTAACTAGCGGGAGCGGGGAGCTGTTTTTT. This encodes CASSLTSGSGELFF.

V and J are TRBV30 and TRBJ1-1; the D gene is possibly TRBD1 (5 bases). With 0 bases removed from V and 4 bases from J, the gap between germline ends came to 15 bases. The CDR3 sequence is 15 residues long. Germline V lookup: CDR1 GTSNPN, CDR2 SVGIG (reference sequence). CDR3 DNA sequence: TGTGCCTGGAGTGTAGCGGGGACCTTGGGCACTGAAGCTTTCTTT. Protein: CAWSVAGTLGTEAFF.

The genes are TRBV11-2 and TRBJ2-5; TRBD1 aligns across 8 bases. The ends lost 1 base at V and 8 bases at J; junction bases unmatched: 21. Per the germline V gene, CDR1 is SGHAT and CDR2 is FQNNGV. The CDR3 has 19 residues. The CDR3: CASSLGTGRRPPGESTQYF. CDR3 coding DNA: TGTGCCAGCAGCTTAGGGACAGGGAGGAGGCCGCCGGGCGAGAGTACCCAGTACTTC.

The chain uses TRBV5-4 and TRBJ2-7, with 11 bases matching TRBD2. CDR1 and CDR2 from the germline V gene are SGHNT and YYREEE (reference sequence). Trimming cost V 4 bases and J 4 bases; bases outside gene matches: 10. The CDR3 extends over 16 amino acids. CDR3 in amino acids: CASSPGQLAGVYEQYF. CDR3 DNA: TGTGCCAGCAGCCCGGGACAACTAGCGGGAGTGTACGAGCAGTACTTC.

This clone appeared a single time. The chain recombines TRBV19 with TRBJ2-7; D possibly corresponds to TRBD1 (6 bases). Per the germline V gene, CDR1 is LNHDA and CDR2 is SQIVND (reference sequence). The CDR3 is 15 residues long. Between the trimmed V and J ends, which lost 1 base and 5 bases, there was a span of 15 bases. CDR3 in amino acids: CASSIGWQGIHEQYF. CDR3 DNA: TGTGCCAGTAGTATAGGGTGGCAGGGGATCCACGAGCAGTACTTC.

The V and J genes are TRBV20-1 and TRBJ2-2; D gene unclear. The CDR3 spans 8 residues. The germline gives CDR1 DFQATT, CDR2 SNEGSKA (reference sequence). The CDR3 loop is CITGELFF. In DNA form, the CDR3 reads TGCATTACCGGGGAGCTGTTTTTT.

This clone was recorded once. The chain is built from TRBV28 and TRBJ2-7, with no clear D. V was pared by 5 bases and J by 4 bases, with 9 bases between. Germline V gives CDR1 MDHEN, CDR2 SYDVKM. The CDR3 consists of 12 residues. CDR3 loop: CASSETIYEQYF. CDR3 in DNA: TGTGCCAGCAGTGAAACAATTTACGAGCAGTACTTC.

DNA of the CDR3: TGTGCCAGCAGTTTATACCGGACTAGCGGGAGCCCAGATACGCAGTATTTT. It yields the protein CASSLYRTSGSPDTQYF. The chain is built from TRBV27 and TRBJ2-3, with 13 bases aligning to TRBD2. The ends lost 1 base at V and 4 bases at J; junction bases unmatched: 5. Germline CDR1 and CDR2: MNHEY and SMNVEV (reference sequence). The CDR3 runs to 17 residues.

This chain uses TRBV11-2 with TRBJ2-7; 10 nucleotides match TRBD1. The CDR3 is made up of 15 amino acids. CDR1 SGHAT and CDR2 FQNNGV come from the germline V gene. V shed 5 bases and J 4 bases; nucleotides not matched to a gene: 8. The CDR3 loop reads CASSPLRDRGYEQYF. The DNA for the CDR3 is TGTGCCAGCAGCCCCCTAAGGGACAGGGGTTACGAGCAGTACTTC.